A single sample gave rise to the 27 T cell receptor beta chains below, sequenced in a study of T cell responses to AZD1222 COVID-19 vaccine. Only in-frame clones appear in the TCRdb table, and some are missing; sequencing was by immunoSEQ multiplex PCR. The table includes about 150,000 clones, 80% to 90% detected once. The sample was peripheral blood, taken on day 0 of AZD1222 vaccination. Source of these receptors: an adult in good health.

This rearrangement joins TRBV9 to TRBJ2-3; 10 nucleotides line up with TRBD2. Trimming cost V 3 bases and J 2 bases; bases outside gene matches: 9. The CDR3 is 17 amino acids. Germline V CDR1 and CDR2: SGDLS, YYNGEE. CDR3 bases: TGTGCCAGCAGCGCCGGCCTGAGCGGGGGGGACACAGATACGCAGTATTTT. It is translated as CASSAGLSGGDTDTQYF.

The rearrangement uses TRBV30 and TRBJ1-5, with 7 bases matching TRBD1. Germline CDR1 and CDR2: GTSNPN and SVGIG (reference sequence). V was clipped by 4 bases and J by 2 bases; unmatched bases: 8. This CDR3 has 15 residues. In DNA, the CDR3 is TGTGCCTGGACAGGGGGTCTGAGTGGCAATCAGCCCCAGCATTTT. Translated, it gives CAWTGGLSGNQPQHF.

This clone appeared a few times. The CDR3 DNA reads as TGCGCCAGCAGCCAAGGAACAGGGGGCGTTGGGGCCAACGTCCTGACTTTC. Protein product: CASSQGTGGVGANVLTF. The V gene is TRBV4-3, the J gene TRBJ2-6; 9 bases map to TRBD1. The V and J ends lost 1 base and 3 bases, in that order; junction bases with no gene match: 4. Germline V gene sequence: CDR1 LGHNA, CDR2 YSLEER. CDR3 size: 17 residues.

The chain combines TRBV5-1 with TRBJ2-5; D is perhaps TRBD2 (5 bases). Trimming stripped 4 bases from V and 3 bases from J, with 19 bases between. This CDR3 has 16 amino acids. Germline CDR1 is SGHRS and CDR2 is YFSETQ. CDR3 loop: CASSANHRWGEETQYF. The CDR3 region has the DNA TGCGCCAGCAGCGCCAACCACCGCTGGGGAGAAGAGACCCAGTACTTC.

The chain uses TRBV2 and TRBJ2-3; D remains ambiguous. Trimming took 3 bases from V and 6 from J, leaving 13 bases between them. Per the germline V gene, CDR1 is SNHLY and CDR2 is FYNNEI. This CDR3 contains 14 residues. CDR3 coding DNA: TGTGCCAGCAGTGACTCCCTCATACTGGATACGCAGTATTTT. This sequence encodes CASSDSLILDTQYF.

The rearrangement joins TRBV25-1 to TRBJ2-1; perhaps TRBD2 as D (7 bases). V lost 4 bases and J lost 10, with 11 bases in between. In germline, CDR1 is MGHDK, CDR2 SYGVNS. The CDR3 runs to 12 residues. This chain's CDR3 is CASSGEGTEQFF. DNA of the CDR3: TGTGCCAGCAGTGGGGAGGGGACAGAGCAGTTCTTC.

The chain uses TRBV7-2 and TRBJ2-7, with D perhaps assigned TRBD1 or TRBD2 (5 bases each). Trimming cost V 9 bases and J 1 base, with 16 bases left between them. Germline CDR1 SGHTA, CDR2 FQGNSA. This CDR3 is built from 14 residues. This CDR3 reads CASCRDGASYEQYF. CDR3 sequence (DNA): TGTGCCAGTTGCCGGGACGGCGCATCCTACGAGCAGTACTTC.

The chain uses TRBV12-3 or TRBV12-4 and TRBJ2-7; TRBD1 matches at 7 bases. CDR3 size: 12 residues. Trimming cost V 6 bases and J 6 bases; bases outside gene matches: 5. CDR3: CASSPTGIEQYV. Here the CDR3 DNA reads TGTGCCAGCAGCCCGACAGGGATCGAGCAGTACGTC.

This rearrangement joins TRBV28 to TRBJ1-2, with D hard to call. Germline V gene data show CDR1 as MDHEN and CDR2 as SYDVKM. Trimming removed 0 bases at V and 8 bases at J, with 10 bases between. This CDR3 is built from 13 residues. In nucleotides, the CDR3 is TGTGCCAGCAGTTTATGGGCGGGGAGAGGCTACACCTTC. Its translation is CASSLWAGRGYTF.

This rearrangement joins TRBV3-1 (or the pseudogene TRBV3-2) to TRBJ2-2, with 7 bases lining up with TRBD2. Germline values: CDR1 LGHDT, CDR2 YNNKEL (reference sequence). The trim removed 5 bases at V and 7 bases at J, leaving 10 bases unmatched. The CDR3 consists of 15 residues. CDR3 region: CASSLRGERRGELFF. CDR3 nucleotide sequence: TGTGCCAGCAGCTTACGGGGGGAACGACGCGGGGAGCTGTTTTTT.

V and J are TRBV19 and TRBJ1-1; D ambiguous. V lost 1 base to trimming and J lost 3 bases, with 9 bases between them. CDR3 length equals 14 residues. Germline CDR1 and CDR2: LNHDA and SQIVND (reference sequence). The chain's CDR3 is CASSIATWDTEAFF. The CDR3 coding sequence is TGTGCCAGTAGTATAGCGACCTGGGACACTGAAGCTTTCTTT.

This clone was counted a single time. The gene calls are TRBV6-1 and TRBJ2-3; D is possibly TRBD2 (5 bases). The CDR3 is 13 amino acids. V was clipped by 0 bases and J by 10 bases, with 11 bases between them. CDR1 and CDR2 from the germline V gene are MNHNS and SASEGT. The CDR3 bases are TGTGCCAGCAGTGAAGCGCGGGTCGACGCGCAGTATTTT. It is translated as CASSEARVDAQYF.

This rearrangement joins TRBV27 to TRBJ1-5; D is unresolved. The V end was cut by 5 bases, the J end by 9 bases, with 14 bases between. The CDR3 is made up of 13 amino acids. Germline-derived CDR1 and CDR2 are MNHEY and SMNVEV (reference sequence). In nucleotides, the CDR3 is TGTGCCAGCAGTCTTATCCCGGCAGGGCCCCAGCATTTT. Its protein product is CASSLIPAGPQHF.

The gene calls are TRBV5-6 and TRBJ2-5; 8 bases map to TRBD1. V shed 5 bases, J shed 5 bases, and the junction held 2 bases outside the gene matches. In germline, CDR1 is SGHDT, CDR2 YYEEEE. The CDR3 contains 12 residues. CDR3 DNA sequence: TGTGCCAGCAGGAGACAGGGGGAGACCCAGTACTTC. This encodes CASRRQGETQYF.

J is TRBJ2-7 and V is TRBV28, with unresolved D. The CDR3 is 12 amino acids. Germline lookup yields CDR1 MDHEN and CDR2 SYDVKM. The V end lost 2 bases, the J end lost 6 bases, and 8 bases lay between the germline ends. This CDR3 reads CASSLRVAEQYF. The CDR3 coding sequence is TGTGCCAGCAGTTTACGGGTTGCCGAGCAGTACTTC. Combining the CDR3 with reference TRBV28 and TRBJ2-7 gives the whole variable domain DVKVTQSSRYLVKRTGEKVFLECVQDMDHENMFWYRQDPGLGLRLIYFSYDVKMKEKGDIPEGYSVSREKKERFSLILESASTNQTSMYLCASSLRVAEQYFGPGTRLTVT.

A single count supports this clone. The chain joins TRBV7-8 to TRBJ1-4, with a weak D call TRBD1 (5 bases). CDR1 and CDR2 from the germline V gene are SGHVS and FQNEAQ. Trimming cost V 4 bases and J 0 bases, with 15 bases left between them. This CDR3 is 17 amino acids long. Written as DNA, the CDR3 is TGTGCCAGCAGCTACCCCGTCGGGGGAACAACTAATGAAAAACTGTTTTTT. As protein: CASSYPVGGTTNEKLFF.

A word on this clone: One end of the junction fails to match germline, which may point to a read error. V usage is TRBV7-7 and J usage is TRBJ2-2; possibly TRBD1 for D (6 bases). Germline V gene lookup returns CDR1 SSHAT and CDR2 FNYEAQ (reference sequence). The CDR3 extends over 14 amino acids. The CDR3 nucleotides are TGTGCTAGCAGCCCAGGGGTGGAGACCGGGGAGCTGTTTTTT. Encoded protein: CASSPGVETGELFF.

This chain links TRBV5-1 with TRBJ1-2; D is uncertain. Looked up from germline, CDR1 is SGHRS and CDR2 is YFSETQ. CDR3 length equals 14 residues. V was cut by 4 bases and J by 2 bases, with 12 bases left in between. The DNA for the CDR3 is TGCGCCAGCAGCGTGGACTCAATGAACTATGGCTACACCTTC. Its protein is CASSVDSMNYGYTF.

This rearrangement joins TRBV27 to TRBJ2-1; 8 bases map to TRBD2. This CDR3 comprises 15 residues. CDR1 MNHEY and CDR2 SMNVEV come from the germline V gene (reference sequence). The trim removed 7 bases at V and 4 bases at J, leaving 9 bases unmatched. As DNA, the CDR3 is TGTGCCAGCACCCTCGGTACTAGCGGTTACAATGAGCAGTTCTTC. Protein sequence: CASTLGTSGYNEQFF.

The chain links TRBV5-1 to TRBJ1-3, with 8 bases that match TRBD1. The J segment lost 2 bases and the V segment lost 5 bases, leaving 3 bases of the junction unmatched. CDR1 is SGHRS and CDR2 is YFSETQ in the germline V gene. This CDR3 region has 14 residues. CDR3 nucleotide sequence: TGCGCCAGCAGAGTGGACAGGGCTGGAAACACCATATATTTT. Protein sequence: CASRVDRAGNTIYF.

DNA for the CDR3: TGCGCCAGCAGTACAATAGCGGGGGGGCCCAACGAGCAGTACTTC. This sequence encodes CASSTIAGGPNEQYF. V and J are TRBV10-2 and TRBJ2-7; 11 bases fit TRBD2. The CDR3 consists of 15 residues. Germline V gene lookup returns CDR1 WSHSY and CDR2 SAAADI. V gave up 5 bases and J gave up 5 bases; unmatched junction bases: 8.

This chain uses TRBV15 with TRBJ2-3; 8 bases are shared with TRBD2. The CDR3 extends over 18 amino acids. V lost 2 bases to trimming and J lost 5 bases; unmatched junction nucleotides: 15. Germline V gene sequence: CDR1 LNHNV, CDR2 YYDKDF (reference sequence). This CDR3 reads CATSRFHGSGGPGDTQYF. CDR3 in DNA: TGTGCCACCAGCAGATTCCATGGCAGCGGGGGCCCGGGAGATACGCAGTATTTT.

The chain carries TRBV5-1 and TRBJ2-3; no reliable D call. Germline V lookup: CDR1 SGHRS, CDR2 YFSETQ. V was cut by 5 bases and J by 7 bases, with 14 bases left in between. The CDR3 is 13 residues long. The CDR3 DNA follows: TGCGCCAGCAGTCCCGTGGGCGGATATACGCAGTATTTT. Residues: CASSPVGGYTQYF. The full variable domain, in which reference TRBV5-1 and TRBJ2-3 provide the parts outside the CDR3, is KAGVTQTPRYLIKTRGQQVTLSCSPISGHRSVSWYQQTPGQGLQFLFEYFSETQRNKGNFPGRFSGRQFSNSRSEMNVSTLELGDSALYLCASSPVGGYTQYFGPGTRLTVL.

This CDR3 reads CASTLGGGASYNEQFF. The CDR3 coding sequence is TGTGCCAGCACCCTGGGGGGGGGCGCGAGTTACAATGAGCAGTTCTTC. The chain uses TRBV28 and TRBJ2-1, with D maybe TRBD2 (7 bases). The CDR3 has 16 amino acids. V lost 7 bases and J lost 4, with 20 bases in between. Germline V CDR1 and CDR2: MDHEN, SYDVKM.

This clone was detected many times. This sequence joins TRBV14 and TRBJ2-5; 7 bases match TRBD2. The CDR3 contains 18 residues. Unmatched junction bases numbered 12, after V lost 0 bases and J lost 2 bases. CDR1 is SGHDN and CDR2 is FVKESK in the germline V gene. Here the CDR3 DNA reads TGTGCCAGCAGCCAAGATAGGCTAGCGGAGCGCGTACAAGAGACCCAGTACTTC. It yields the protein CASSQDRLAERVQETQYF.

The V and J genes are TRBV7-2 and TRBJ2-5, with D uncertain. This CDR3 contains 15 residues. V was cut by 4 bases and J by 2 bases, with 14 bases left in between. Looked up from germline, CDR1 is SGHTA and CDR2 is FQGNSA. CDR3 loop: CASSYSPGIQETQYF. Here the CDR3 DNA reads TGTGCCAGCAGCTACTCCCCTGGAATACAAGAGACCCAGTACTTC.

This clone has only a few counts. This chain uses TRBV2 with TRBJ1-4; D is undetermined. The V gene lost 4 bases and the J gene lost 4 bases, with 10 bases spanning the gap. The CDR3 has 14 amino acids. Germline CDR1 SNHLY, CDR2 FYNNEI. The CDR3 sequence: CASSVRRINEKLFF. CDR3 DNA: TGTGCCAGCAGTGTACGGCGGATTAATGAAAAACTGTTTTTT.